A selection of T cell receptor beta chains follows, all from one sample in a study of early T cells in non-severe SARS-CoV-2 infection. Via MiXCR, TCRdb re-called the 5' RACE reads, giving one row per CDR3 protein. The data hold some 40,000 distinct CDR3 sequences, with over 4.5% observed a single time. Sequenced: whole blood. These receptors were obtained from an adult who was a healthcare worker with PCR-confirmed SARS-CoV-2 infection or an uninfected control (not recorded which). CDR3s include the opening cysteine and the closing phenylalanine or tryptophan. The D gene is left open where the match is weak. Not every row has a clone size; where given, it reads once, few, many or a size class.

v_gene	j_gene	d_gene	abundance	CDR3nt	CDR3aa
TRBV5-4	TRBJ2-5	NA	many	TGTGCCAGCAGCTCGAGGGGGGCCGCAGAGACCCAGTACTTC	CASSSRGAAETQYF
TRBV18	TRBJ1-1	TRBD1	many	TGTGCCAGCTCAGGGGACAGGGAGGGAGCTTTCTTT	CASSGDREGAFF
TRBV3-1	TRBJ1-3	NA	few	TGTGCCAGCAGCCATCAGCGTCAGGGTTCAGGAAACACCATATATTTT	CASSHQRQGSGNTIYF
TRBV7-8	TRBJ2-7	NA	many	TGTGCCAGCAGCTTAGGTGGGGCTAGGAGGTACTTC	CASSLGGARRYF
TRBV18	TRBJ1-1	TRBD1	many	TGTGCCAGCTCACCAGGACAGGGGGCTCGGGGCACTGAAGCTTTCTTT	CASSPGQGARGTEAFF
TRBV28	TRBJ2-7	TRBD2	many	TGTGCCAGCAGAAATAGCGGGAGCTCCTACGAGCAGTACTTC	CASRNSGSSYEQYF
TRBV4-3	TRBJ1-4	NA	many	TGCGCCAGCAGCCTCCGGGGGCCAGGGGAAAAACTGTTTTTT	CASSLRGPGEKLFF
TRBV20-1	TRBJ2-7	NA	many	TGCAGTGCTAGACCATCGACCGGTTCCTCCTACGAGCAGTACTTC	CSARPSTGSSYEQYF
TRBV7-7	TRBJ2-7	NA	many	TGTGCTAGCAGCTTAGCGCCGGGGAAAGGCGAGCAGTACTTC	CASSLAPGKGEQYF
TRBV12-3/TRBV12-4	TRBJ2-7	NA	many	TGTGCCAGCAGTTTAAGCGGCCTCGGTTCCTACGAGCAGTACTTC	CASSLSGLGSYEQYF
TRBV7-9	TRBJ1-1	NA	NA	TGTGCCAGCACCCTTTCCGATTTTAGCGCTTTCTTT	CASTLSDFSAFF
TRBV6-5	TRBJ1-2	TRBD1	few	TGTGCCAGCAGGCGAACCGCAACAGGGGAGATCTATGGCTACACCTTC	CASRRTATGEIYGYTF
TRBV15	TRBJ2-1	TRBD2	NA	TGTGCCACCAGCAGAGACCCTGCGACTAGCGGCAATGAGCAGTTCTTC	CATSRDPATSGNEQFF
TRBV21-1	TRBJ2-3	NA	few	TGTGCCAGCAGCAAAGTAGGCCGGGAGCGCACAGATACGCAGTATTTT	CASSKVGRERTDTQYF
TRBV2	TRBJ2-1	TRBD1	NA	TGTGCCAGCAGGACAGGGGGCATCTCCGGTGAGCAGTTCTTC	CASRTGGISGEQFF
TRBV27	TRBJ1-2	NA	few	TGTGCCAGCAGTTTAAGGGGGGGCGCGGAAGGCTACACCTTC	CASSLRGGAEGYTF
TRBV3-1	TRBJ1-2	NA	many	TGTGCCAGCAGCCGGACGGTTAATAACTATGGCTACACCTTC	CASSRTVNNYGYTF
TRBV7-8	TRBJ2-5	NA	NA	TGTGCCAGCAGCCCTATAGCGCAAGAGACCCAGTACTTC	CASSPIAQETQYF
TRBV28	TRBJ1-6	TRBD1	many	TGTGCCAGCAGTTACGCAACCAGGGGGCGCGGACATTCACCCCTCCACTTT	CASSYATRGRGHSPLHF
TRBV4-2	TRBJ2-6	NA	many	TGTGCCAGCAGCCAGTCTCGGGGCGTCCCCTCTGGGGCCAACGTCCTGACTTTC	CASSQSRGVPSGANVLTF
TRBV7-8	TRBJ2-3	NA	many	TGTGCCAGCAGCTTTGTGGGGACAGATACGCAGTATTTT	CASSFVGTDTQYF
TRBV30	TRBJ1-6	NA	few	TGTGCCTGGACCTTCGGTGGGAGCGGGCGGAATTCACCCCTCCACTTT	CAWTFGGSGRNSPLHF
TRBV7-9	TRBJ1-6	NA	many	TGTGCCAGCAGCTTAGACTATAATTCACCCCTCCACTTT	CASSLDYNSPLHF
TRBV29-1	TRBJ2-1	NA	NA	TGCAGCGTTGTGGACAGCGGACTATACAATGAGCAGTTCTTC	CSVVDSGLYNEQFF
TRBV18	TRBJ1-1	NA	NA	TGTGCCAGCTCGGAGTCCACTGAAGCTTTCTTT	CASSESTEAFF
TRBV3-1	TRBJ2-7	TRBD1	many	TGTGCCAGCAGCCGCTTCCGGGACAGGGTGAACGAGCAGTACTTC	CASSRFRDRVNEQYF
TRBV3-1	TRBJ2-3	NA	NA	TGTGCCAGCAGCCCCAAAGTGCCAGATACGCAGTATTTT	CASSPKVPDTQYF
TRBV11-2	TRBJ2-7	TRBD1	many	TGTGCCAGCAGCTCACCGGGACAGGGGGCCTACGAGCAGTACTTC	CASSSPGQGAYEQYF
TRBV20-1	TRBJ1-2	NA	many	TGCAGTGCTAGAGATCTAAGGGAAAGGAGCTATGGCTACACCTTC	CSARDLRERSYGYTF
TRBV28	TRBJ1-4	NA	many	TGTGCCAGCAGTAAGGGCGGGGACCCTCGGCAGTTTGGACAACTGTTTTTT	CASSKGGDPRQFGQLFF
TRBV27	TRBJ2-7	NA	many	TGTGCCAGCAGTTTTGCCTCCTACGAGCAGTACTTC	CASSFASYEQYF
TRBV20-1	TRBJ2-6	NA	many	TGCAGTGCTAAACGGGACGTAGCCTCTGGGGCCAACGTCCTGACTTTC	CSAKRDVASGANVLTF
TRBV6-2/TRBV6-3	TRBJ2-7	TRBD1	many	TGTGCCAGCAGAGCCGTCTGGACAGGGAAAGAGCAGTACTTC	CASRAVWTGKEQYF
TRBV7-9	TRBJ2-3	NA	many	TGTGCCAGCAGCCGTAGGGGTCGTGCAGATACGCAGTATTTT	CASSRRGRADTQYF
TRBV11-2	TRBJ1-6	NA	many	TGTGCCAGCAGCTTAGCCGGCGGGGACCCCAAATTT	CASSLAGGDPKF
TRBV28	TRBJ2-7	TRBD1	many	TGTGCCAGCAGACCTAGGACAGGGGCCTCCTACGAGCAGTACTTC	CASRPRTGASYEQYF
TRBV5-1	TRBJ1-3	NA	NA	TGCGCCAGCAGCTTGGAACCCGGGTTGAACACCATATATTTT	CASSLEPGLNTIYF
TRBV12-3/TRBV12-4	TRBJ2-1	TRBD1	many	TGTGCCAGCAGTCCCGGACAGGGGAAGGACAATGAGCAGTTCTTC	CASSPGQGKDNEQFF
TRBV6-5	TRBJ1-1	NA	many	TGTGCCAGCAGTTATTTTGGTTTGAACACTGAAGCTTTCTTT	CASSYFGLNTEAFF
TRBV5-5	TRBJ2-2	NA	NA	TGTGCCAGCAGCGTAACAGGGCCGAACACCGGGGAGCTGTTTTTT	CASSVTGPNTGELFF
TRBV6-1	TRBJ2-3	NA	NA	TGTGCCAGCAGTGCGATGACAGGGAGGAAAGATACGCAGTATTTT	CASSAMTGRKDTQYF
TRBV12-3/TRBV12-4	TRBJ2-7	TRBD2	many	TGTGCCAGCACCCTAAGGAGGACTAGTGAGCCTCAGTACTTC	CASTLRRTSEPQYF
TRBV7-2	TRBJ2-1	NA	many	TGTGCCAGCAGCTTCGTCGGAGCCTCCTACAATGAGCAGTTCTTC	CASSFVGASYNEQFF
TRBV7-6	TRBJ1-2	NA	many	TGTGCCAGCAGCTTAGGAGGGAGCTATGGCTACACCTTC	CASSLGGSYGYTF
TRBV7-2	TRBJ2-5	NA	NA	TGTGCCAGCAGCTCGGGGACGCGTCGGGGTGGGGAGACCCAGTACTTC	CASSSGTRRGGETQYF
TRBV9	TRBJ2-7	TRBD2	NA	TGTGCCAGCAGCCCCAACGGACTAGCGGGCCGCTACGAGCAGTACTTC	CASSPNGLAGRYEQYF
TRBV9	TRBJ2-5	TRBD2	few	TGTGCCAGCAGCGCGAGCGGGAGAGAGACCCAGTACTTC	CASSASGRETQYF